This TCR beta chain emerged from a study of CD8 T cells in ankylosing spondylitis. Points from the study as a whole: It appeared that ankylosing spondylitis blood was characterized by a TCR beta motif of about 8 highly homologous variants.

This clonotype was picked up many times. The antigen is unknown. TCRdb itself ran the 5' RACE reads through MiXCR, one entry per CDR3 protein. This table has a few hundred thousand distinct CDR3 sequences, over 9.5% appearing once. The TCR originated in a male donor with ankylosing spondylitis or in good health (not recorded which). Sample: blood, either unsorted or a sorted T cell fraction (not recorded which).

The CDR3 loop is CASNRGQSPTNTGELFF. As DNA, the CDR3 is TGCGCCAGCAACAGGGGACAATCACCTACGAACACCGGGGAGCTGTTTTTT. The rearrangement joins TRBV5-1 to TRBJ2-2, with 7 positions matching TRBD1. Germline CDR1 and CDR2: SGHRS and YFSETQ. After removal of 6 bases from V and 0 bases from J, the junction contained 11 bases not matched to a gene. This CDR3 is built from 17 residues. Based on the CDR3 plus reference TRBV5-1 and TRBJ2-2, the full variable domain is KAGVTQTPRYLIKTRGQQVTLSCSPISGHRSVSWYQQTPGQGLQFLFEYFSETQRNKGNFPGRFSGRQFSNSRSEMNVSTLELGDSALYLCASNRGQSPTNTGELFFGEGSRLTVL.